The 23 T cell receptor beta chains below were found in one sample sequenced in a study of T cell changes during pregnancy in multiple sclerosis. The table came from immunoSEQ multiplex PCR; TCRdb's copy has only in-frame clones and leaves some out. The sample consists of more than 55,000 clones, approximately 92% of them appearing once. The specimen comprised peripheral blood, sampled in the third trimester of pregnancy. Receptors were obtained from a female donor with multiple sclerosis, enrolled in a pregnancy study.

This clone was counted once. The V call is TRBV6-5, the J call TRBJ1-2; 8 bases match TRBD1. The junction had 10 bases not matched to a gene; V was cut back by 5 bases and J by 8 bases. This CDR3 has 14 amino acids. CDR1 MNHEY and CDR2 SVGAGI come from the germline V gene. The CDR3 nucleotides are TGTGCCAGCAGTCAGAGTATCGACAGGGGCGGCTACACCTTC. Residues: CASSQSIDRGGYTF.

The chain uses TRBV2 and TRBJ1-2; D gene ambiguous. Trimming took 4 bases from V and 1 from J, leaving 10 bases between them. CDR1 is SNHLY and CDR2 is FYNNEI in the germline V gene. The CDR3 is 14 amino acids. CDR3 protein: CASSGGRFNYGYTF. In DNA form, the CDR3 reads TGTGCCAGCAGTGGCGGCCGGTTTAACTATGGCTACACCTTC.

This chain links TRBV5-1 with TRBJ1-1; D is possibly TRBD1 (6 bases). CDR1 is SGHRS and CDR2 is YFSETQ in the germline V gene. The V end was cut by 1 base, the J end by 1 base, with 8 bases between. The CDR3 is made up of 14 amino acids. The CDR3: CASSLTRGNTEAFF. The CDR3 nucleotides are TGCGCCAGCAGCTTGACCAGGGGGAACACTGAAGCTTTCTTT.

The V call is TRBV27, the J call TRBJ2-1; D might be TRBD2 (5 bases). The CDR3 contains 15 residues. Looked up from germline, CDR1 is MNHEY and CDR2 is SMNVEV (reference sequence). Trimming shortened V by 3 bases and J by 5 bases, and 14 bases separated the two germline ends. CDR3: CASSFFPAAHNEQFF. The CDR3 DNA follows: TGTGCCAGCAGTTTTTTTCCAGCGGCTCACAATGAGCAGTTCTTC.

V gene TRBV18 combines with J gene TRBJ1-1; no reliable D call. The CDR3 length is 12 residues. Germline CDR1 KGHSH, CDR2 LQKENI. The ends were cut back, 6 bases at V and 1 base at J, with 6 bases in the middle. The CDR3 DNA reads TGTGCCAGCTCCACACGGAACACTGAAGCTTTCTTT. Residues: CASSTRNTEAFF.

The J gene is TRBJ2-7, the V gene TRBV19; 9 bases align to TRBD2. CDR3 size: 17 residues. J gave up 2 bases and V 5 bases, and 13 bases lay outside the gene matches. Germline V gene sequence: CDR1 LNHDA, CDR2 SQIVND (reference sequence). The CDR3 region has the DNA TGTGCCAGTAGTCCTTTGGCCGGGACTAGCTTACCCTACGAGCAGTACTTC. Translated, it gives CASSPLAGTSLPYEQYF.

The J gene is TRBJ2-7, the V gene TRBV5-1; D is perhaps TRBD2 (5 bases). With 1 base removed from V and 9 bases from J, the gap between germline ends came to 23 bases. Germline CDR1 and CDR2: SGHRS and YFSETQ. The length of the CDR3 is 16 residues. CDR3 in amino acids: CASSLRVTSGVEGQYF. Here the CDR3 DNA reads TGCGCCAGCAGCTTGAGGGTCACAAGCGGAGTGGAAGGGCAGTACTTC.

This sequence joins TRBV5-1 and TRBJ2-7, with TRBD1 matching 12 bases. The J segment lost 7 bases and the V segment lost 3 bases, leaving 8 bases of the junction unmatched. CDR1 is SGHRS, CDR2 YFSETQ, per germline. The CDR3 contains 15 residues. CDR3 in DNA: TGCGCCAGCAGCTACGGGGGACAGGGGGCCGGGGAGCAGTACTTC. Translation: CASSYGGQGAGEQYF.

The chain recombines TRBV5-6 with TRBJ2-7; 10 bases are shared with TRBD1. The V and J ends lost 4 bases and 3 bases, in that order; junction bases with no gene match: 7. The CDR3 runs 15 residues. Per the germline V gene, CDR1 is SGHDT and CDR2 is YYEEEE. CDR3 coding DNA: TGTGCCAGCAGCAACCGGGACAGGGGACACTACGAGCAGTACTTC. Protein product: CASSNRDRGHYEQYF.

The chain joins TRBV18 to TRBJ1-5; a weak D match, TRBD1 (5 bases). Germline CDR1 is KGHSH and CDR2 is LQKENI. Trimming removed 4 bases at V and 5 bases at J, with 15 bases between. This CDR3 is 15 amino acids long. DNA for the CDR3: TGTGCCAGCTCACACGACAGCGCGGGAGATCAGCCCCAGCATTTT. Translated, it gives CASSHDSAGDQPQHF.

The V gene is TRBV27, the J gene TRBJ1-2; 9 bases align to TRBD1. This CDR3 is 15 amino acids long. V lost 3 bases, J lost 5 bases, and 7 bases stayed unmatched. The germline V gene has CDR1 MNHEY and CDR2 SMNVEV (reference sequence). The CDR3 DNA reads as TGTGCCAGCAGTTTTCACAGGGGGCAGGAATATGGCTACACCTTC. Translated, it gives CASSFHRGQEYGYTF.

The chain recombines TRBV18 with TRBJ1-5; TRBD1 aligns across 9 bases. Per the germline V gene, CDR1 is KGHSH and CDR2 is LQKENI. V shed 3 bases and J 8 bases; nucleotides not matched to a gene: 11. The CDR3 has 16 amino acids. The CDR3 spells CASSPEDRGPQEPQHF. The CDR3, as DNA: TGTGCCAGCTCACCGGAGGACAGGGGCCCTCAAGAGCCCCAGCATTTT.

This chain connects TRBV5-8 to TRBJ2-1; a possible D gene is TRBD1 (6 bases). Germline V lookup: CDR1 SGHTS, CDR2 YDEGEE. V was cut by 4 bases and J by 6 bases, with 17 bases left in between. The CDR3 covers 15 residues. The CDR3 reads CASSLLQGLLNEQFF. CDR3 DNA sequence: TGTGCCAGCAGCCTACTACAGGGTTTGCTCAATGAGCAGTTCTTC.

This sequence joins TRBV7-3 and TRBJ2-5, with D hard to call. V lost 2 bases and J lost 2, with 9 bases in between. The CDR3 consists of 14 residues. The germline gives CDR1 SGHTA, CDR2 FQGTGA. CDR3 amino acids: CASSLLGGQETQYF. In nucleotides, the CDR3 is TGTGCCAGCAGCTTACTCGGCGGACAAGAGACCCAGTACTTC.

This chain connects TRBV6-1 to TRBJ2-7; maybe TRBD1 (6 bases). CDR3 length: 14 amino acids. The germline gives CDR1 MNHNS, CDR2 SASEGT. V dropped 7 bases and J dropped 2 bases, with 15 bases sitting between them. DNA of the CDR3: TGTGCCAGCACGAGGGGGTCGATTCCCTACGAGCAGTACTTC. As protein: CASTRGSIPYEQYF.

J is TRBJ2-7 and V is TRBV7-9; 11 nucleotides agree with TRBD2. The V gene's germline CDR1 is SEHNR and CDR2 FQNEAQ (reference sequence). The CDR3 covers 14 residues. Trimming at V came to 5 bases and at J to 2 bases, leaving 2 bases not matched to a gene. CDR3 loop: CASSPGLAAYEQYF. DNA for the CDR3: TGTGCCAGCAGCCCGGGACTAGCGGCCTACGAGCAGTACTTC.

The J gene is TRBJ2-3, the V gene TRBV21-1; the table's TRBD2 call for D was not verified on the DNA. TRBV21-1 is recorded as a pseudogene. CDR3 length: 16 residues. CDR3 coding DNA: TGTGCCAGCAGCGCCCGCGGGCGGGAGGGCACAGATACGCAGTATTTT. This sequence encodes CASSARGREGTDTQYF.

This chain uses TRBV7-9 with TRBJ2-5, with 7 bases that match TRBD1. The length of the CDR3 is 15 residues. Germline loops: CDR1 SEHNR, CDR2 FQNEAQ (reference sequence). After removal of 5 bases from V and 2 bases from J, the junction contained 8 bases not matched to a gene. In DNA, the CDR3 is TGTGCCAGCAGCCTAGGCCGACAGGGACAAGAGACCCAGTACTTC. Protein sequence: CASSLGRQGQETQYF.

V and J are TRBV25-1 and TRBJ1-4, with D uncertain. Trimming pared 5 bases from V and 8 bases from J, leaving 6 bases between. The V gene's germline CDR1 is MGHDK and CDR2 SYGVNS. This CDR3 spans 11 amino acids. CDR3 coding DNA: TGTGCCAGCAGTTTTAGCGAAAAACTGTTTTTT. Residues: CASSFSEKLFF.

This clone was observed a handful of times. The J gene is TRBJ1-5, the V gene TRBV18; 8 bases align to TRBD1. V lost 5 bases and J lost 7; bases outside the gene matches: 10. This CDR3 comprises 15 residues. CDR1 is KGHSH, CDR2 LQKENI, per germline. CDR3 sequence reads: CASSDRGSREQPQHF. CDR3 sequence (DNA): TGTGCCAGCTCAGACAGGGGCAGTAGGGAACAGCCCCAGCATTTT.

V gene TRBV28 combines with J gene TRBJ2-2, with 9 bases lining up with TRBD1. CDR1 is MDHEN, CDR2 SYDVKM, per germline. The junction had 9 bases not matched to a gene; V was cut back by 7 bases and J by 3 bases. The CDR3 totals 16 residues. The CDR3 DNA is TGTGCCAGCACCCAGACAGGGGGAAGGGACACCGGGGAGCTGTTTTTT. It is translated as CASTQTGGRDTGELFF.

The chain is built from TRBV5-5 and TRBJ1-2; possibly TRBD1 for D (5 bases). Trimming stripped 0 bases from V and 2 bases from J, with 8 bases between. CDR1 is SGHKS and CDR2 is YYEKEE in the germline V gene (reference sequence). This CDR3 has 14 amino acids. The CDR3: CASSLGTTNYGYTF. The CDR3, as DNA: TGTGCCAGCAGCTTGGGGACAACCAACTATGGCTACACCTTC.

The chain uses TRBV6-5 and TRBJ2-2; D is ambiguous. Germline V gives CDR1 MNHEY, CDR2 SVGAGI. This CDR3 region has 15 residues. Trimming left V 4 bases short and J 1 base short, with 10 bases between. CDR3 residues: CASSFDTRNTGELFF. CDR3 in DNA: TGTGCCAGCAGTTTCGACACCCGGAACACCGGGGAGCTGTTTTTT.